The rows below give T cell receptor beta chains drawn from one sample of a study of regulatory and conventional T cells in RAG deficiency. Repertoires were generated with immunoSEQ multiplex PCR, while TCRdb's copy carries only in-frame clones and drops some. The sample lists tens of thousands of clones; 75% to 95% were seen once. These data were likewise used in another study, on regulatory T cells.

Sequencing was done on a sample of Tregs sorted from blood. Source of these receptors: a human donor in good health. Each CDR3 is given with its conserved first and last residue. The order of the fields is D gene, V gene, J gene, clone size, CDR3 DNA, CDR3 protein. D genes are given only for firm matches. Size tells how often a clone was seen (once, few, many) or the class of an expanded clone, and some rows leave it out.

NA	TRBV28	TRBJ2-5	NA	TGTGCCAGCAGTTTAGGGTGGGAGACCCAGTACTTC	CASSLGWETQYF
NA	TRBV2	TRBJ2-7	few	TGTGCCAGCAGTGAACACGGGGGCAGGTACGAGCAGTACTTC	CASSEHGGRYEQYF
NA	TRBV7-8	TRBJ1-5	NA	TGTGCCAGCAGCCCAATCAAGGGTTATAGCAATCAGCCCCAGCATTTT	CASSPIKGYSNQPQHF
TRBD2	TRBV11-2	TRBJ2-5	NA	TGTGCCAGCAGTAGTTTCGCCGGGACCCCCGCGGGGGCCCAGTACTTC	CASSSFAGTPAGAQYF
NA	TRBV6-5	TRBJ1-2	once	TGTGCCAGCAGTTACAGGGAAAACTATGGCTACACCTTC	CASSYRENYGYTF
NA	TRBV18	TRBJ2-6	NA	TGTGCCAGCTCACTAGGGGCCAACGTCCTGACTTTC	CASSLGANVLTF
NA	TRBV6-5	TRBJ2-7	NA	TGTGCCAGCAGTTATGGTTACTACGAGCAGTACTTC	CASSYGYYEQYF
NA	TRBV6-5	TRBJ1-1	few	TGTGCCAGCAGTTACTCGATGTCGCTCAGCACTGAAGCTTTCTTT	CASSYSMSLSTEAFF
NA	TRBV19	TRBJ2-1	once	TGTGCCAGTACGAGAGGGGGGGCACAGTTCTTC	CASTRGGAQFF
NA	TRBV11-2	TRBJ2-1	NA	TGTGCCAGCAGGGAGACAGGACACAATGAGCAGTTCTTC	CASRETGHNEQFF
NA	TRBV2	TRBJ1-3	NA	TGTGGCCGAGGGGGAAGTGGAAACACCATATATTTT	CGRGGSGNTIYF
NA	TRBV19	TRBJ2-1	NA	TGTGCCAGTAAGGATATCGACAGGCATAATGAGCAGTTCTTC	CASKDIDRHNEQFF
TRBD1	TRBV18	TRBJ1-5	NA	TGTGCCAGCTCACCAGGACAGGGCAACAATCAGCCCCAGCATTTT	CASSPGQGNNQPQHF
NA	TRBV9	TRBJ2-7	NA	TGTGCCAGCAGCCCTAGGGGTCGGACCTACGAGCAGTACTTC	CASSPRGRTYEQYF
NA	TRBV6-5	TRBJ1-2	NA	TGTGCCAGCAGGGGAATTTACGATGGCTACACCTTC	CASRGIYDGYTF
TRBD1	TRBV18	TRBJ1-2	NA	TGTGCCAGCTCTCCTACGGACAGGGTTTATGGCTACACCTTC	CASSPTDRVYGYTF
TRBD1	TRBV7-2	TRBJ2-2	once	TGTGCCAGCAGCTACTTTACAGGGGCCGGGGAGCTGTTTTTT	CASSYFTGAGELFF
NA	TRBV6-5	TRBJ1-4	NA	TGTGCCAGCAGGCGGGGCTCGGAGGCTAATGAAAAACTGTTTTTT	CASRRGSEANEKLFF
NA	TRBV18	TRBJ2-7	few	TGTGCCAGCTCACCGTCGGGGACCACCTACGAGCAGTACTTC	CASSPSGTTYEQYF
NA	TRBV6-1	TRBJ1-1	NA	TGTGCCAGCAGTGAAAGGGTCATTACGAACACTGAAGCTTTCTTT	CASSERVITNTEAFF
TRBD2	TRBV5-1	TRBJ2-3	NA	TGCGCCAGCAGCTTGGTTAGCGGGACAGATACGCAGTATTTT	CASSLVSGTDTQYF
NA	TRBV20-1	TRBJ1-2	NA	TGCAGTGCTAGAATGGGGTATGGCTACACCTTC	CSARMGYGYTF
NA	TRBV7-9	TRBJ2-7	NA	TGTGCCAGCAGCTTAGAAGGGGGGTTCTCCTACGAGCAGTACTTC	CASSLEGGFSYEQYF
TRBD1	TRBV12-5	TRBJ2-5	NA	TGTGCTAGTGGTGGCCGACAGGGGGCGGGAGAGACCCAGTACTTC	CASGGRQGAGETQYF
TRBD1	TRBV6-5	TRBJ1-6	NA	TGTGCCAGCAGCTACAGGGGACCCTATAATTCACCCCTCCACTTT	CASSYRGPYNSPLHF
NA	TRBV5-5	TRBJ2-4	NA	TGTGCCAGCAGCTTGAGGGAGGTGAGAGTAGCCAAAAACATTCAGTACTTC	CASSLREVRVAKNIQYF
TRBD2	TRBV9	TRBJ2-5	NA	TGTGCCAGCAGCTTAGGGAGGGAAGAGACCCAGTACTTC	CASSLGREETQYF
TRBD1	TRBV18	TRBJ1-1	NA	TGTGCCAGCTCTCCAGGGGGGCACAATTTGAACACTGAAGCTTTCTTT	CASSPGGHNLNTEAFF
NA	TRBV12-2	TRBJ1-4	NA	TGTGCAAGTCGCTTAGGGTTAACTAATGAAAAACTGTTTTTT	CASRLGLTNEKLFF
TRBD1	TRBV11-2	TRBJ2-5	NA	TGTGCCAGCAGTCGGAGACAGGGGGCGTTCCAAGAGACCCAGTACTTC	CASSRRQGAFQETQYF
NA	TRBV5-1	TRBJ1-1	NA	TGCGCCAGCAGCCAAAACACAAGGGCCGGGGGAGCTTTCTTT	CASSQNTRAGGAFF
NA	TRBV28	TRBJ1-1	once	TGTGCCAGCAGTTTAGTGGAGAGGGGCGCTTTGAGGAACACTGAAGCTTTCTTT	CASSLVERGALRNTEAFF
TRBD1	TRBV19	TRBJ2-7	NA	TGTGCCAGTAGTGGGGGACAGGGCTACGAGCAGTACTTC	CASSGGQGYEQYF
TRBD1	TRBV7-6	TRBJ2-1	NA	TGTGCCAGCAGCTCAACATTTAGACAGGGGGGTAATGAGCAGTTCTTC	CASSSTFRQGGNEQFF
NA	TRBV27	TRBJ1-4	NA	TGTGCCAGCAGCTACGGGACGCTTAATGAAAAACTGTTTTTT	CASSYGTLNEKLFF
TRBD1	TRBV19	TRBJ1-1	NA	TGTGCCAGTAGTATGTCACAGGGGCGCTGGACCACTGAAGCTTTCTTT	CASSMSQGRWTTEAFF
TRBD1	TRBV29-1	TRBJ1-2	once	TGCAGCGCCCCCCGGACAGGAGCCACCGGCTACACCTTC	CSAPRTGATGYTF
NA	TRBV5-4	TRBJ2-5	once	TGTGCCAGCAGCTTGGGGCCAGGAAACCAAGAGACCCAGTACTTC	CASSLGPGNQETQYF
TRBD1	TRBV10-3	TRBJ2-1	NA	TGTGCCATACACGGGACAGGGGCGGGTGAGCAGTTCTTC	CAIHGTGAGEQFF
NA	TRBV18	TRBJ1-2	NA	TGTGCCAGCTCACCACTCGGCAGGGGATCCTATGGCTACACCTTC	CASSPLGRGSYGYTF
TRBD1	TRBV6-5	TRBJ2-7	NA	TGTGCCAGCAGCCACAGGGGGGTCGAGCAGTACTTC	CASSHRGVEQYF
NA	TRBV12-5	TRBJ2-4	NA	TGTGCTAGTGGTTTGCCCGGGGCAGGGCCGGACATTCAGTACTTC	CASGLPGAGPDIQYF
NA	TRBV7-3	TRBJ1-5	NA	TGTGCCAGCAGCTTACTGGGGGGGCCCGGTCAGCCCCAGCATTTT	CASSLLGGPGQPQHF
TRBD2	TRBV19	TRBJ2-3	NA	TGTGCCAGTAGTACCCGACTAGCGGGGGTTTACACAGATACGCAGTATTTT	CASSTRLAGVYTDTQYF
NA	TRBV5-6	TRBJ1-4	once	TGTGCCAGCAGCTTGGCAGGGATAAATGAAAAACTGTTTTTT	CASSLAGINEKLFF
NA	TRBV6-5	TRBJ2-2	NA	TGTGCCAGCAGTTACGGCAGCTACACCGGGGAGCTGTTTTTT	CASSYGSYTGELFF
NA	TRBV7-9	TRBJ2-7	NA	TGTGCCAGCAGCTTAACAGCCTTCTACGAGCAGTACTTC	CASSLTAFYEQYF
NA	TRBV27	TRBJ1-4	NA	TGTGCCAGCAGGCGGGCCTCTCTTGGGGAAAAACTGTTTTTT	CASRRASLGEKLFF
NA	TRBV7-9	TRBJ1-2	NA	TGTGCCAGCAGCTTAGGAAGAGGGGTGGATGGCTACACCTTC	CASSLGRGVDGYTF